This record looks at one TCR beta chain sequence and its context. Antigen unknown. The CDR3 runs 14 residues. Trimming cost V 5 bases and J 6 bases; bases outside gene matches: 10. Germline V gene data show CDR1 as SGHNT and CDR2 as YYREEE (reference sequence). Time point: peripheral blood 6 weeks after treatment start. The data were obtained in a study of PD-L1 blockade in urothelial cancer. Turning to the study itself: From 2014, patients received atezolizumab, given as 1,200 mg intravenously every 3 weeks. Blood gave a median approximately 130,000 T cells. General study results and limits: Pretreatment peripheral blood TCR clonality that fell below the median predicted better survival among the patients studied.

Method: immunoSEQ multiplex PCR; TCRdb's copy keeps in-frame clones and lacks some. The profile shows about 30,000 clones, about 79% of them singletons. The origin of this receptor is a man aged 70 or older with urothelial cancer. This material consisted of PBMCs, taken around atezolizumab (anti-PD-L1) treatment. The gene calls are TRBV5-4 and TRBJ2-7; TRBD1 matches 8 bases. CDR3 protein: CASSRPGQEVEQYF. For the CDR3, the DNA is TGTGCCAGCAGTCGACCGGGACAGGAGGTCGAGCAGTACTTC.